These T cell receptor beta chains were read from a single sample in a study of T cell responses to AZD1222 COVID-19 vaccine. This table comes from immunoSEQ multiplex PCR, and its TCRdb copy is limited to in-frame clones, with some not included. The data contain about 130,000 clones, around 84% of them singletons. The sample consisted of peripheral blood, taken on day 0 of AZD1222 vaccination. These receptors all come from an adult in good health. The CDR3 runs from the conserved cysteine through the conserved F or W. The D gene is left open where the match is weak. The size field is filled for only some rows; it gives once, few, many or a size class.

-,-,TRBJ2-5,TRBV7-8,CASSSGPEKTQYF,TGTGCCAGCAGCTCGGGCCCTGAGAAGACCCAGTACTTC
-,-,TRBJ1-3,TRBV4-1,CASSQDEGTGNTIYF,TGCGCCAGCAGCCAAGATGAAGGGACCGGAAACACCATATATTTT
-,TRBD1,TRBJ2-1,TRBV5-1,CASSLGPLGDRVGSYNEQFF,TGCGCCAGCAGCTTGGGGCCGTTGGGTGACAGGGTTGGATCCTACAATGAGCAGTTCTTC
-,-,TRBJ2-3,TRBV21-1,CARRLAGDLEDTQYF,TGTGCCAGACGACTAGCGGGAGACCTTGAGGATACGCAGTATTTT
-,-,TRBJ2-2,TRBV2,CASTPPGHNTGELFF,TGTGCCAGCACCCCGCCAGGACATAACACCGGGGAGCTGTTTTTT
-,-,TRBJ2-7,TRBV7-9,CASSLVQVKVNSYEQYF,TGTGCCAGCAGCTTAGTACAGGTTAAAGTTAACTCCTACGAGCAGTACTTC
few,-,TRBJ2-1,TRBV6-5,CASSYARTHEQFF,TGTGCCAGCAGTTACGCCAGGACCCATGAGCAGTTCTTC
few,TRBD1,TRBJ1-5,TRBV7-8,CASSLRDRGRGNQPQHF,TGTGCCAGCAGCTTACGGGACAGGGGGCGCGGCAATCAGCCCCAGCATTTT
-,-,TRBJ2-3,TRBV7-2,CASSSNFRTDTQYF,TGTGCCAGCAGCTCCAACTTTCGGACAGATACGCAGTATTTT
-,-,TRBJ1-5,TRBV10-2,CASSDSKKNQPQHF,TGCGCCAGCAGTGATTCCAAGAAAAATCAGCCCCAGCATTTT
-,TRBD1,TRBJ1-3,TRBV10-3,CAMTTGTGDSGNTIYF,TGTGCCATGACCACCGGGACAGGGGACTCTGGAAACACCATATATTTT